This T cell receptor (beta chain) was captured by sequencing in a study of identical twins. Findings of the study overall: Fewer insertions characterized abundant cord blood beta clonotypes, whereas memory repertoires showed none. Among monozygotic twins, out-of-frame TCR alpha sharing exceeded what models predicted.

Each cDNA held unique molecular identifiers, and template switching gave it a universal primer site. TCRdb reprocessed the 5' RACE reads with MiXCR, giving one entry per CDR3 protein. The sample yields about 920,000 distinct CDR3 sequences, around an eighth seen once. Only a few counts were recorded for this clonotype. Its cognate antigen is unknown. The CDR3 spans 15 residues. Germline V gene sequence: CDR1 MGHDK, CDR2 SYGVNS. Trimming took 7 bases from V and 0 from J; bases not matched to a gene: 7. These data also formed part of another study, on yellow fever vaccine responses in identical twins. In that study: Vaccine-induced T cell responses in twins were reportedly observed to appear partly convergent, partly personalized.

Sequences were obtained from PBMCs. The source of this sequence is a woman under 30 in good health. This sequence joins TRBV25-1 and TRBJ2-3; 7 bases align to TRBD2. DNA of the CDR3: TGTGCCAGCAAAGGCAGCGGGGCTAGCACAGATACGCAGTATTTT. This translates into CASKGSGASTDTQYF.